One and the same sample provided the 6 T cell receptor beta chains below, sequenced in a study of blood T cell repertoires in COVID-19. Here immunoSEQ multiplex PCR was the method, and the copy in TCRdb shows in-frame clones only, minus some. The table lists 55,000 to 70,000 clones, about 85% of them singletons, with roughly 21% in the top ten. Material for sequencing was peripheral blood. Receptors originate from a woman older than 75 with COVID-19, enrolled during active disease.

The V call is TRBV5-1, the J call TRBJ2-7; a weak D match, TRBD2 (5 bases). V lost 4 bases and J lost 3, with 8 bases in between. The CDR3 contains 12 residues. Germline CDR1 and CDR2: SGHRS and YFSETQ. This chain's CDR3 is CASSPRGYEQYF. Written as DNA, the CDR3 is TGCGCCAGCAGCCCCCGGGGCTACGAGCAGTACTTC.

This chain uses TRBV2 with TRBJ2-1; D is ambiguous. CDR1 and CDR2 from the germline V gene are SNHLY and FYNNEI. The V and J ends lost 7 bases and 10 bases respectively, with 20 bases between them. The CDR3 runs to 14 residues. The CDR3: CASKEQTLGDEQFF. The CDR3 DNA is TGTGCCAGCAAGGAGCAGACGTTAGGAGACGAGCAGTTCTTC.

The V gene is TRBV5-1, the J gene TRBJ2-7, with 9 bases fitting TRBD1. The CDR3 spans 14 residues. V gave up 3 bases and J gave up 5 bases; unmatched junction bases: 6. Germline V lookup: CDR1 SGHRS, CDR2 YFSETQ. This CDR3 reads CASSSRTGVHEQYF. CDR3 DNA: TGCGCCAGCAGCTCGCGGACAGGGGTGCACGAGCAGTACTTC.

The chain is built from TRBV4-1 and TRBJ2-2, with TRBD2 as a possible D gene (6 bases). The CDR3 is made up of 15 amino acids. Trimming shortened V by 0 bases and J by 7 bases, and 12 bases separated the two germline ends. Germline lookup yields CDR1 MGHRA and CDR2 YSYEKL. The chain's CDR3 is CASSQDGGLIGELFF. The CDR3 nucleotides are TGCGCCAGCAGCCAAGATGGGGGACTTATCGGGGAGCTGTTTTTT.

The chain joins TRBV19 to TRBJ1-6; 7 bases are a match to TRBD1. Germline V gene sequence: CDR1 LNHDA, CDR2 SQIVND (reference sequence). Losses at the gene ends were 6 bases for V and 2 bases for J; bases not matched to a gene: 4. The CDR3 consists of 15 residues. CDR3 bases: TGTGCCAGTAGAAAGGGGGCCGCCTATAATTCACCCCTCCACTTT. It translates to CASRKGAAYNSPLHF.

The V call is TRBV4-2, the J call TRBJ1-1; D possibly corresponds to TRBD1 (6 bases). V was cut by 0 bases and J by 5 bases, with 10 bases left in between. Germline V gene lookup returns CDR1 LGHNA and CDR2 YNFKEQ. This CDR3 region has 14 residues. CDR3 amino acids: CASSQEAGQTEAFF. The CDR3 DNA sequence: TGTGCCAGCAGCCAAGAGGCCGGACAGACTGAAGCTTTCTTT.